This entry lists 24 T cell receptor beta chains sequenced from one sample in a study of blood T cell repertoires in COVID-19. Repertoires were generated with immunoSEQ multiplex PCR, while TCRdb's copy carries only in-frame clones and drops some. The profile covers 150,000 or so clones, with 85% to 90% appearing a single time and around 6.1% taken by the ten largest. Sequences were obtained from peripheral blood. The receptors here all came from an older man with acute or convalescent COVID-19.

The chain employs TRBV19 and TRBJ1-5; TRBD1 agrees at 8 bases. The ends lost 5 bases at V and 6 bases at J; junction bases unmatched: 9. The CDR3 has 15 residues. Germline CDR1 is LNHDA and CDR2 is SQIVND (reference sequence). For the CDR3, the DNA is TGTGCCAGTAGTGAGTGGCAGGGGGCTATTCAGCCCCAGCATTTT. The encoded protein is CASSEWQGAIQPQHF.

The chain joins TRBV3-1 (or the pseudogene TRBV3-2) to TRBJ1-1; D not resolved. Germline V gives CDR1 LGHDT, CDR2 YNNKEL (reference sequence). Trimming left V 2 bases short and J 7 bases short, with 8 bases between. The CDR3 loop spans 12 amino acids. As DNA, the CDR3 is TGTGCCAGCAGCCAACCCAGAAGTGAAGCTTTCTTT. Encoded protein: CASSQPRSEAFF.

The rearrangement links TRBV5-4 to TRBJ2-7, with 8 nucleotides matching TRBD1. This CDR3 region has 15 residues. The junction had 11 bases not matched to a gene; V was cut back by 4 bases and J by 5 bases. Germline CDR1 is SGHNT and CDR2 is YYREEE (reference sequence). The CDR3 sequence is CASSTNPGQAHEQYF. The CDR3 bases are TGTGCCAGCAGCACGAACCCGGGACAGGCCCACGAGCAGTACTTC.

This clone has a handful of counts. CDR3 loop: CASSRDRAPNEKLFF. The CDR3 DNA is TGTGCCAGCAGCCGCGACAGGGCGCCTAATGAAAAACTGTTTTTT. This chain connects TRBV4-2 to TRBJ1-4; 7 bases align to TRBD1. CDR1 and CDR2 (germline): LGHNA, YNFKEQ. The V and J ends lost 4 bases and 3 bases, in that order; junction bases with no gene match: 5. The CDR3 has 15 amino acids.

The V gene is TRBV5-1, the J gene TRBJ2-7; TRBD1 matches 8 bases. The CDR3 is 14 residues long. The germline gives CDR1 SGHRS, CDR2 YFSETQ. J lost 0 bases, V lost 3 bases, and 2 bases had no gene match. The CDR3 bases are TGCGCCAGCAGCTCCGGACAGGGCTCCTACGAGCAGTACTTC. Translating it yields CASSSGQGSYEQYF.

The V gene is TRBV7-9, the J gene TRBJ2-7; TRBD2 aligns across 11 bases. V dropped 4 bases and J dropped 4; count of bases not matched to a gene: 6. Germline CDR1 SEHNR, CDR2 FQNEAQ (reference sequence). The CDR3 sequence is 15 residues long. This CDR3 reads CASSYSGRAVYEQYF. In DNA form, the CDR3 reads TGTGCCAGCAGCTATAGCGGGAGGGCCGTATACGAGCAGTACTTC. The variable domain in full, with the rest retrieved from reference TRBV7-9 and TRBJ2-7, is DTGVSQNPRHKITKRGQNVTFRCDPISEHNRLYWYRQTLGQGPEFLTYFQNEAQLEKSRLLSDRFSAERPKGSFSTLEIQRTEQGDSAMYLCASSYSGRAVYEQYFGPGTRLTVT.

The gene calls are TRBV19 and TRBJ2-2, with 8 positions matching TRBD1. The CDR3 runs 15 residues. Germline V lookup: CDR1 LNHDA, CDR2 SQIVND (reference sequence). Trimming took 5 bases from V and 1 from J; bases not matched to a gene: 3. The CDR3, as DNA: TGTGCCAGTAGTGCCGGGACAGGGAACACCGGGGAGCTGTTTTTT. It codes for CASSAGTGNTGELFF.

This clone was found a few times. This chain connects TRBV12-3 or TRBV12-4 to TRBJ2-2, with D possibly matching TRBD2 (6 bases). The CDR3 consists of 13 residues. V lost 6 bases, J lost 7 bases, and 12 bases lay in between. CDR3 sequence (DNA): TGTGCCAGCAGACACCCGGGGGTCGGGGAGCTGTTTTTT. Translation gives CASRHPGVGELFF.

This clone came up a few times. As DNA, the CDR3 is TGTGCCAGTAGCCCAAAGACAAGGGGTAACTATGGCTACACCTTC. This encodes CASSPKTRGNYGYTF. This sequence joins TRBV19 and TRBJ1-2; tentatively, D is TRBD1 (5 bases). Germline V lookup: CDR1 LNHDA, CDR2 SQIVND (reference sequence). Trimming left V 6 bases short and J 1 base short, with 15 bases between. The CDR3 is 15 residues long.

The V gene is TRBV18, the J gene TRBJ1-4, with D maybe TRBD1 (5 bases). CDR3 length equals 14 residues. Trimming stripped 3 bases from V and 8 bases from J, with 13 bases between. Germline-derived CDR1 and CDR2 are KGHSH and LQKENI. Here the CDR3 DNA reads TGTGCCAGCTCACCGGGACTTTGGGGGGAAAAACTGTTTTTT. It codes for CASSPGLWGEKLFF.

V usage is TRBV7-9 and J usage is TRBJ2-5; 7 nucleotides agree with TRBD1. This CDR3 has 14 residues. Germline lookup yields CDR1 SEHNR and CDR2 FQNEAQ (reference sequence). V shed 5 bases and J 0 bases; nucleotides not matched to a gene: 3. In DNA form, the CDR3 reads TGTGCCAGCAGCCCGGACAGGTACCAAGAGACCCAGTACTTC. Translated: CASSPDRYQETQYF.

This clone occurred a few times. CDR3 region: CASRGTDNYEQYF. The CDR3 DNA sequence: TGTGCCAGCAGGGGGACAGATAACTACGAGCAGTACTTC. The chain combines TRBV12-3 or TRBV12-4 with TRBJ2-7; 7 positions agree with TRBD1. The V gene end was trimmed by 6 bases and the J gene end by 3 bases; junction bases not matched to a gene: 5. CDR3 size: 13 residues.

The genes are TRBV10-3 and TRBJ2-3, with a possible D match to TRBD2 (5 bases). Trimming removed 0 bases from V and 2 bases from J, with 12 bases in between. The CDR3 length is 16 residues. The V gene's germline CDR1 is ENHRY and CDR2 SYGVKD. DNA of the CDR3: TGTGCCATCAGTGAGTCGGCCAGCGGATACACAGATACGCAGTATTTT. It specifies CAISESASGYTDTQYF.

This sequence joins TRBV4-1 and TRBJ2-7; TRBD2 aligns across 9 bases. J lost 0 bases, V lost 1 base, and 1 base had no gene match. This CDR3 contains 15 residues. Germline CDR1 MGHRA, CDR2 YSYEKL. The chain's CDR3 is CASSQGLAVSYEQYF. CDR3 in DNA: TGCGCCAGCAGCCAAGGACTAGCGGTCTCCTACGAGCAGTACTTC.

The chain employs TRBV3-1 (or the pseudogene TRBV3-2) and TRBJ2-5; 11 bases are a match to TRBD1. The V gene end was trimmed by 0 bases and the J gene end by 5 bases; junction bases not matched to a gene: 5. The germline V gene has CDR1 LGHDT and CDR2 YNNKEL (reference sequence). CDR3 length: 16 residues. CDR3 DNA: TGTGCCAGCAGCCAAGATAGGACAGGGGGCGGTGAGACCCAGTACTTC. Its translation: CASSQDRTGGGETQYF.

The chain joins TRBV7-3 to TRBJ2-2, with D perhaps matching TRBD1 (6 bases). CDR1 SGHTA and CDR2 FQGTGA come from the germline V gene. The CDR3 has 14 amino acids. V was shortened by 3 bases and J by 7 bases, with 12 bases between the two germline ends. The CDR3 loop reads CASSFSPGVGELFF. The CDR3 coding sequence is TGTGCCAGCAGCTTCTCACCAGGGGTCGGGGAGCTGTTTTTT.

The chain is built from TRBV13 and TRBJ1-2; maybe TRBD1 (5 bases). CDR3 length equals 14 residues. Trimming removed 1 base from V and 8 bases from J, with 14 bases in between. The germline V gene encodes CDR1 PRHDT and CDR2 FYEKMQ (reference sequence). CDR3 amino acids: CASSLDQGAGGYTF. Here the CDR3 DNA reads TGTGCCAGCAGCTTAGACCAAGGGGCAGGAGGCTACACCTTC.

This chain joins TRBV6-4 and TRBJ1-6, with 8 bases matching TRBD1. Germline assignment: CDR1 MRHNA and CDR2 SNTAGT. V shed 2 bases and J 6 bases; nucleotides not matched to a gene: 3. There are 15 residues in the CDR3. Written as DNA, the CDR3 is TGTGCCAGCAGTGACCTTGGACAGGGTAATTCACCCCTCCACTTT. Protein product: CASSDLGQGNSPLHF.

The chain employs TRBV14 and TRBJ1-2; D possibly corresponds to TRBD1 (5 bases). The CDR3 runs 13 residues. Germline V gene lookup returns CDR1 SGHDN and CDR2 FVKESK. Deletions cut 5 bases from V and 4 bases from J, with 11 bases between. CDR3 loop: CASSSDSTYGYTF. In DNA, the CDR3 is TGTGCCAGCAGCTCCGACAGCACCTATGGCTACACCTTC.

The chain combines TRBV19 with TRBJ1-1, with unresolved D. V was pared by 8 bases and J by 2 bases, with 18 bases between. CDR3 size: 15 residues. The germline gives CDR1 LNHDA, CDR2 SQIVND (reference sequence). The CDR3 DNA sequence: TGTGCCAGTCTTCCAAGGTCCAGGCAAAACACTGAAGCTTTCTTT. It yields the protein CASLPRSRQNTEAFF.

J is TRBJ2-1 and V is TRBV10-3, with D maybe TRBD2 (7 bases). Trimming left V 6 bases short and J 4 bases short, with 13 bases between. The CDR3 consists of 14 residues. Germline CDR1 and CDR2: ENHRY and SYGVKD. The CDR3 sequence: CAISPGGRYNEQFF. The CDR3 DNA is TGTGCCATCAGCCCCGGGGGGCGGTACAATGAGCAGTTCTTC.

The rearrangement uses TRBV12-3 or TRBV12-4 and TRBJ1-2; 10 nucleotides line up with TRBD1. The CDR3 covers 13 residues. With V trimmed by 3 bases and J by 10 bases, 5 bases remained unmatched. CDR3 DNA sequence: TGTGCCAGCAGTTTCGGACAGGGGGGGGACTACACCTTC. Residues: CASSFGQGGDYTF.

The V call is TRBV18, the J call TRBJ2-1, with a possible D match to TRBD1 (5 bases). The CDR3 sequence is 12 residues long. V dropped 6 bases and J dropped 9 bases, with 12 bases sitting between them. Germline CDR1 KGHSH, CDR2 LQKENI. The CDR3 DNA reads as TGTGCCAGCTCCCCAGCCGACAGTGAGCAGTTCTTC. Residues: CASSPADSEQFF.

The chain uses TRBV4-2 and TRBJ2-7; 9 positions match TRBD2. Germline CDR1 reads LGHNA; CDR2 reads YNFKEQ. This CDR3 has 16 amino acids. The J segment lost 3 bases and the V segment lost 0 bases, leaving 6 bases of the junction unmatched. In DNA, the CDR3 is TGTGCCAGCAGCCAAGATAAAGCGGGGGGTTACTACGAGCAGTACTTC. Protein product: CASSQDKAGGYYEQYF.